One sample yielded the 9 T cell receptor beta chains listed below, sequenced in a study of CD8 T cells in ankylosing spondylitis. TCRdb reprocessed the 5' RACE reads with MiXCR, giving one entry per CDR3 protein. The sample contains about 130,000 distinct CDR3 sequences, around 7.9% of which appear only once. Sequencing used blood, either unsorted or a sorted T cell fraction (not recorded which). These receptors all come from a female donor with ankylosing spondylitis or in good health (not recorded which).

This clonotype appeared many times. The gene calls are TRBV2 and TRBJ1-1; 8 bases fit TRBD1. Unmatched junction bases numbered 10, after V lost 5 bases and J lost 8 bases. Germline V CDR1 and CDR2: SNHLY, FYNNEI. This CDR3 region has 14 residues. The DNA of the CDR3 is TGTGCCAGCAGTCTGGACAGGGAAGTTGGGGAAGCTTTCTTT. This codes for CASSLDREVGEAFF.

This clonotype was detected ten times or more. This rearrangement joins TRBV4-2 to TRBJ1-4; no firm D call. Trimming took 5 bases from V and 4 from J, leaving 14 bases between them. The CDR3 has 15 amino acids. Germline CDR1 and CDR2: LGHNA and YNFKEQ. CDR3 region: CASSDSLRDNEKLFF. The CDR3 DNA reads TGTGCCAGCAGCGACTCTCTAAGGGATAATGAAAAACTGTTTTTT.

This clonotype has ten or more counts. The chain links TRBV5-1 to TRBJ2-1; D is unresolved. This CDR3 is built from 14 residues. The germline V gene encodes CDR1 SGHRS and CDR2 YFSETQ. Trimming removed 1 base from V and 6 bases from J, with 11 bases in between. DNA of the CDR3: TGCGCCAGCAGCTTGATGTCCTCAAGCAATGAGCAGTTCTTC. Amino acids: CASSLMSSSNEQFF. Filled out from reference TRBV5-1 and TRBJ2-1, the complete variable domain reads KAGVTQTPRYLIKTRGQQVTLSCSPISGHRSVSWYQQTPGQGLQFLFEYFSETQRNKGNFPGRFSGRQFSNSRSEMNVSTLELGDSALYLCASSLMSSSNEQFFGPGTRLTVL.

This clonotype was seen many times. This chain links TRBV7-2 with TRBJ2-1, with D possibly being TRBD1 (6 bases). The ends were cut back, 4 bases at V and 8 bases at J, with 9 bases in the middle. Germline values: CDR1 SGHTA, CDR2 FQGNSA. This CDR3 region has 12 residues. The CDR3 region has the DNA TGTGCCAGCAGCTCGTACAGGGATGAGCAGTTCTTC. It encodes CASSSYRDEQFF.

Remarks on this clonotype: At one end the junction does not follow the germline gene, possibly because of a read error. The CDR3 reads CASSLALTGNTVAFF. CDR3 nucleotide sequence: TGTGCCAGCAGCTTAGCGCTTACAGGGAACACTGTAGCTTTCTTT. The rearrangement links TRBV7-9 to TRBJ1-1, with D possibly being TRBD1 (6 bases). The V gene's germline CDR1 is SEHNR and CDR2 FQNEAQ (reference sequence). The CDR3 consists of 15 residues.

This clonotype was seen at least ten times. The chain joins TRBV24-1 to TRBJ2-5; 7 nucleotides line up with TRBD1. Per germline, CDR1 KGHDR and CDR2 SFDVKD. This CDR3 comprises 15 residues. V dropped 3 bases and J dropped 1; count of bases not matched to a gene: 4. The chain's CDR3 is CATSDVRDSQETQYF. CDR3 in DNA: TGTGCCACCAGTGATGTCCGGGACAGCCAAGAGACCCAGTACTTC.

In this sample, this clonotype turned up a few times. The gene calls are TRBV18 and TRBJ2-3; the D gene is possibly TRBD2 (6 bases). This CDR3 spans 15 amino acids. The V end lost 3 bases, the J end lost 2 bases, and 12 bases lay between the germline ends. Germline CDR1 is KGHSH and CDR2 is LQKENI. CDR3 coding DNA: TGTGCCAGCTCACCTCTTGGAGGGCTCACAGATACGCAGTATTTT. Protein product: CASSPLGGLTDTQYF.

This clonotype has at least ten counts. The chain employs TRBV4-2 and TRBJ2-1; D unclear. Trimming removed 0 bases from V and 6 bases from J, with 12 bases in between. Germline lookup yields CDR1 LGHNA and CDR2 YNFKEQ. The CDR3 contains 15 residues. The CDR3 loop is CASSQEFSLGNEQFF. CDR3 bases: TGTGCCAGCAGCCAAGAGTTTAGCTTGGGCAATGAGCAGTTCTTC.

This clonotype was seen many times. This sequence joins TRBV5-6 and TRBJ2-5; no clear D. Germline CDR1 is SGHDT and CDR2 is YYEEEE. The CDR3 has 15 amino acids. Trimming took off 4 bases at V and 5 bases at J, with 18 bases between the two ends. The CDR3 DNA sequence: TGTGCCAGCAGCGATCGTTCTTTGCTCGAGGAGACCCAGTACTTC. It codes for CASSDRSLLEETQYF.